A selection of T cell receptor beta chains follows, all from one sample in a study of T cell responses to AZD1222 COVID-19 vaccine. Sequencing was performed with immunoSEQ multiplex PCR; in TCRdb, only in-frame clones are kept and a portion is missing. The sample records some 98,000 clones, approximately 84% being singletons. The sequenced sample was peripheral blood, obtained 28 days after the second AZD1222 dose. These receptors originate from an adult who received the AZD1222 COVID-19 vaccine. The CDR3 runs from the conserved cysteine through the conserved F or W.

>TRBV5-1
CASTPVASGSYEQYF
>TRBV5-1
CASSLQGASYEQYF
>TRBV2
CASSLDIDGKLFF
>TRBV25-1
CASRGGLNTEAFF
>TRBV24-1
CATSDPRTGTTNEQFF
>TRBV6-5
CASRQTGDIPEQYF
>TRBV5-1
CASSLEGGAIVDEQFF
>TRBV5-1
CASSERTGVTYEQYF
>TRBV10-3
CAGGASGPSSYEQYF
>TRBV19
CASSTEQGGYTF
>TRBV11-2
CASSPAVDQPQHF
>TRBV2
CASKDREAYGYTF
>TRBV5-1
CASRIGSGVYEQYF
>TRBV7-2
CASSLDRGNGNQPQHF
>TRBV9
CASSGLTGLNTEAFF
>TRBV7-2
CASSSYTSTNEKLFF
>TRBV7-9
CASSPDGGDQPQHF
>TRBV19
CASTLQGMYQPQHF
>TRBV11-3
CASSLALDGNTIYF
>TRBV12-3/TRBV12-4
CASNYGTDTQYF
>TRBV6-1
CASSSTGVDTQYF
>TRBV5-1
CASSVSGTSGRSTDTQYF
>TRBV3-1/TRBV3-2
CASSRSTGGGADTQYF
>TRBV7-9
CASRGDYGYTF
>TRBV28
CASSFGGRDTEYF
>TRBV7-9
CASSLAGTTIETQYF
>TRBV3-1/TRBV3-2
CASSPQGLSSYEQYF
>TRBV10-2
CASRVSGQTVSSYTF
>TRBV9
CASSVAGVTQPQHF
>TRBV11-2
CASSLIFRAANTEAFF
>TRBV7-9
CASSLGVKGPSTDTQYF
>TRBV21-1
CASRDSSVFKPYEQYF
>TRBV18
CASSPTDGTYGYTF
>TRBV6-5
CASSLNRGQGQYF
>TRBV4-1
CASSQWTGANIQYF
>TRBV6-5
CASTLGAERGTEAFF
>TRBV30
CAWSVLWGDEKLFF
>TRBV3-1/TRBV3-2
CASSQGGRGNSPLHF
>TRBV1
CTSSPTGSRIYSNQPQHF
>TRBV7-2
CASSLGFGSYNEQFF
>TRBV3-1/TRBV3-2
CASSQDLGLFSTEAFF
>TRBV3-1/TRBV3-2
CASSQEGQLSTDTQYF
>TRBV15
CATSQGAGVSEQFF
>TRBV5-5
CASSFTGDRAPGNTIYF
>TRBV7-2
CASSYVGQGYEQYF
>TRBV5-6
CASSLFTDPSGNTIYF
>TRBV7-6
CASSLYEETQYF